This T cell receptor beta chain was recorded in a study of T cells in Graves' hyperthyroidism and ophthalmopathy. This clonotype was counted ten times or more. The antigen remains undetermined. Study-wide results and limits: Blood also carried most thyroid clonotypes expanded above 0.001. The model anticipated ophthalmopathy a median about 7.1 months pre-onset.

TCR beta CDR3 regions were amplified from RNA. An initial round of RT-PCR targeting the TCR CDR3 relied on the HTBI primer set. One entry per CDR3 protein, called by TCRdb with MiXCR from the multiplex PCR reads. The sample shows about 400,000 distinct CDR3 sequences, about 15% of them seen only once. Absent ophthalmopathy progression within 18 months defined stable Graves' hyperthyroidism. This CDR3 region has 15 residues. Germline assignment: CDR1 MNHNS and CDR2 SASEGT. V was cut by 0 bases and J by 0 bases, with 6 bases left in between. This rearrangement joins TRBV6-1 to TRBJ2-1; D not resolved. The receptor was derived from a woman aged 25 to 39 with Graves' hyperthyroidism. The sequenced material came from blood. The CDR3 reads CASSEAKDSYNEQFF. DNA for the CDR3: TGTGCCAGCAGTGAAGCGAAAGACTCCTACAATGAGCAGTTCTTC.